The count of the clone carrying this TCR beta chain is one. This sample includes further DNA sequences coding for the same CDR3. This record belongs to a study of graft-versus-host responses after intestinal transplantation. General study findings and limits: GvH clones turned up in recipient marrow; some had shown up first in ileum or blood. High graft-versus-host to host-versus-graft clonal ratios were seen in allografts of patients with graft-donor T cell macrochimerism.

Assay used: immunoSEQ multiplex PCR; TCRdb lists only in-frame clones, some missing. The sample lists roughly 14,000 clones, almost 30% occurring once. The authors seeded some 200,000 CFSE-labeled responder cells together with some 200,000 irradiated stimulator cells tagged with violet dye. After mixed lymphocyte reaction, dividing CD4+ and CD8+ responder T cells were sorted. Germline CDR1 is SGHVS and CDR2 is FQNEAQ. J gave up 3 bases and V 1 base, and 4 bases lay outside the gene matches. This CDR3 is 15 amino acids long. This clonotype was sampled from a human patient who received an intestinal transplant. Sample: alloreactive CD4+ T cells from a mixed lymphocyte reaction culture, taken before intestinal transplant. The subset denotes: CFSE-low proliferating T cells sorted from approximately 6-day pre-transplant mixed lymphocyte reaction (GvH or HvG direction). The chain links TRBV7-8 to TRBJ2-7; 9 nucleotides align to TRBD2. The CDR3 DNA follows: TGTGCCAGCAGCTTAGGGAGTAGCGGGAGCTACGAGCAGTACTTC. This gives the protein CASSLGSSGSYEQYF.